The 29 T cell receptor beta chains below come from one sample, sequenced in a study of blood T cell repertoires in COVID-19. Profiled with immunoSEQ multiplex PCR; TCRdb holds only in-frame clones, not every one. The sample comprises fewer than 450,000 clones, about nine tenths of which are singletons, and roughly 6% rests with the top ten. The specimen was peripheral blood. The receptors were gathered from a woman in her forties or fifties with COVID-19, enrolled during active disease.

As DNA, the CDR3 is TGTGCCAGCAGCCTCCAAGGAAAAAGACAGAACAATGAGCAGTTCTTC. Encoded protein: CASSLQGKRQNNEQFF. V gene TRBV3-1 (or the pseudogene TRBV3-2) combines with J gene TRBJ2-1; TRBD1 is a possible D gene (5 bases). Trimming shortened V by 4 bases and J by 5 bases, and 18 bases separated the two germline ends. This CDR3 spans 16 amino acids. Germline V lookup: CDR1 LGHDT, CDR2 YNNKEL (reference sequence).

The gene calls are TRBV10-3 and TRBJ1-2; D unresolved. This CDR3 contains 13 residues. Trimming cost V 6 bases and J 3 bases, with 11 bases left between them. Germline lookup yields CDR1 ENHRY and CDR2 SYGVKD. This CDR3 reads CAISAGSYYGYTF. As DNA, the CDR3 is TGTGCCATCAGCGCCGGGAGCTACTATGGCTACACCTTC.

This clone was counted a single time. The J gene is TRBJ1-1, the V gene TRBV6-5, with D tentatively TRBD1 (5 bases). The germline gives CDR1 MNHEY, CDR2 SVGAGI. Deletions cut 6 bases from V and 10 bases from J, with 18 bases between. This CDR3 spans 13 amino acids. CDR3 DNA: TGTGCCAGCAGCCCCCGGGGGAGATTGGGAGCTTTCTTT. Its protein is CASSPRGRLGAFF.

The chain is built from TRBV2 and TRBJ1-1; D is unclear. Between the trimmed V and J ends, which lost 10 bases and 11 bases, there was a span of 23 bases. The CDR3 loop spans 13 amino acids. The germline gives CDR1 SNHLY, CDR2 FYNNEI. The CDR3 region is CATLVEVVDRAFF. The CDR3 nucleotides are TGTGCCACCTTAGTCGAGGTTGTAGATCGGGCTTTCTTT.

The chain carries TRBV20-1 and TRBJ2-2; no reliable D call. V lost 3 bases, J lost 6 bases, and 8 bases lay in between. Germline assignment: CDR1 DFQATT and CDR2 SNEGSKA (reference sequence). This CDR3 has 12 amino acids. For the CDR3, the DNA is TGCAGTGCTAGTCAAGGAGCCGGGGAGCTGTTTTTT. Translation: CSASQGAGELFF.

The chain has TRBV21-1 and TRBJ2-1; TRBD2, the table's D call, was not compared with the DNA. TRBV21-1 is annotated as a pseudogene. The CDR3 is 16 residues long. This CDR3 is CASSKADLVVGNEQFF. CDR3 DNA: TGTGCCAGCAGCAAAGCGGACTTAGTCGTCGGCAATGAGCAGTTCTTC.

The chain employs TRBV4-1 and TRBJ1-1, with D perhaps matching TRBD1 (5 bases). This CDR3 has 16 residues. V lost 0 bases, J lost 0 bases, and 11 bases lay in between. Per the germline V gene, CDR1 is MGHRA and CDR2 is YSYEKL. CDR3 bases: TGCGCCAGCAGCCAAGATAAGGGGTACTTGAACACTGAAGCTTTCTTT. Translated: CASSQDKGYLNTEAFF.

The chain has TRBV10-3 and TRBJ2-7, with 11 bases matching TRBD1. The CDR3 length is 14 residues. The ends lost 7 bases at V and 2 bases at J; junction bases unmatched: 4. The germline V gene has CDR1 ENHRY and CDR2 SYGVKD. For the CDR3, the DNA is TGTGCCATCATTCCGGGACAGGGGGCCTACGAGCAGTACTTC. It encodes CAIIPGQGAYEQYF.

The gene calls are TRBV19 and TRBJ2-7; 8 bases map to TRBD2. CDR3 length equals 15 residues. The trim removed 4 bases at V and 2 bases at J, leaving 7 bases unmatched. The germline CDR1 and CDR2 sequences are LNHDA and SQIVND (reference sequence). CDR3 amino acids: CASSSQTSVPYEQYF. The CDR3, as DNA: TGTGCCAGTAGTAGTCAGACTAGCGTTCCCTACGAGCAGTACTTC.

The chain is built from TRBV11-3 and TRBJ1-3; possibly TRBD1 for D (6 bases). The CDR3 is made up of 14 amino acids. CDR1 is SGHNT, CDR2 YENEEA, per germline. Trimming pared 4 bases from V and 2 bases from J, leaving 9 bases between. CDR3 coding DNA: TGTGCCAGCAGCTATAGACAGGCTGGAAACACCATATATTTT. Amino acids: CASSYRQAGNTIYF.

This clone was counted between two and nine times. The chain recombines TRBV7-3 with TRBJ1-1; D is ambiguous. The CDR3 consists of 13 residues. Trimming shortened V by 6 bases and J by 6 bases, and 14 bases separated the two germline ends. Per the germline V gene, CDR1 is SGHTA and CDR2 is FQGTGA. CDR3 loop: CASSWRVGAEAFF. The DNA for the CDR3 is TGTGCCAGCAGTTGGCGGGTTGGGGCTGAAGCTTTCTTT.

V and J are TRBV10-1 and TRBJ2-7; TRBD2 is a possible D gene (5 bases). Germline CDR1 is WNHNN and CDR2 is SYGVQD (reference sequence). V shed 1 base and J shed 7 bases, with 11 bases lying between them. CDR3 length equals 13 residues. Here the CDR3 DNA reads TGCGCCAGCAGTGAGTTCACCCGAGGGGAGCAGTACTTC. It codes for CASSEFTRGEQYF.

This chain joins TRBV5-4 and TRBJ2-1, with 12 nucleotides matching TRBD2. This CDR3 comprises 19 residues. Trimming cost V 4 bases and J 8 bases; bases outside gene matches: 19. The germline V gene encodes CDR1 SGHNT and CDR2 YYREEE (reference sequence). The CDR3, as DNA: TGTGCCAGCAGCCTAAGACAGGGGCGATTTTCTAGCGGGAGGGATGAGCAGTTCTTC. This gives the protein CASSLRQGRFSSGRDEQFF.

J is TRBJ1-6 and V is TRBV19; possible D gene TRBD1, 5 bases. Trimming removed 3 bases at V and 7 bases at J, with 16 bases between. From germline, CDR1 is LNHDA and CDR2 SQIVND (reference sequence). This CDR3 comprises 16 residues. Here the CDR3 reads CASSMARQGRNSPLHF. CDR3 bases: TGTGCCAGTAGTATGGCCAGGCAGGGCAGAAATTCACCCCTCCACTTT. The whole variable domain, remainder taken from reference TRBV19 and TRBJ1-6, is DGGITQSPKYLFRKEGQNVTLSCEQNLNHDAMYWYRQDPGQGLRLIYYSQIVNDFQKGDIAEGYSVSREKKESFPLTVTSAQKNPTAFYLCASSMARQGRNSPLHFGNGTRLTVT.

The chain recombines TRBV6-4 with TRBJ2-7, with D possibly TRBD2 on 5 matching bases. Trimming stripped 3 bases from V and 5 bases from J, with 11 bases between. The CDR3 sequence is 13 residues long. Germline V gives CDR1 MRHNA, CDR2 SNTAGT. CDR3 nucleotide sequence: TGTGCCAGCAGTGATACCGCCGGGGACGAGCAGTACTTC. Translated: CASSDTAGDEQYF.

The chain recombines TRBV6-4 with TRBJ1-1, with TRBD1 identical over 11 bases. The CDR3 consists of 18 residues. Germline assignment: CDR1 MRHNA and CDR2 SNTAGT. V dropped 0 bases and J dropped 0; count of bases not matched to a gene: 6. The CDR3 protein is CASSDSRTGGEVNTEAFF. DNA for the CDR3: TGTGCCAGCAGTGACTCGCGGACAGGGGGCGAGGTGAACACTGAAGCTTTCTTT.

This chain uses TRBV7-2 with TRBJ2-7, with 10 bases matching TRBD2. The length of the CDR3 is 15 residues. J was trimmed by 12 bases and V by 2 bases; bases with no gene match: 13. Germline V gives CDR1 SGHTA, CDR2 FQGNSA. The CDR3 sequence: CASSLSSGLAEQRYF. The CDR3 nucleotides read TGTGCCAGCAGCTTATCGTCTGGACTAGCGGAGCAGAGGTACTTC.

The rearrangement joins TRBV29-1 to TRBJ1-1; 7 bases line up with TRBD1. With V trimmed by 6 bases and J by 5 bases, 9 bases remained unmatched. The CDR3 runs 13 residues. The germline V gene has CDR1 SQVTM and CDR2 ANQGSEA. As DNA, the CDR3 is TGCAGCGTACTACAGGGGAGTGGAACTGAAGCTTTCTTT. Translating it yields CSVLQGSGTEAFF.

This chain connects TRBV5-4 to TRBJ2-3; 7 bases line up with TRBD2. The CDR3 has 16 amino acids. The germline CDR1 and CDR2 sequences are SGHNT and YYREEE (reference sequence). V lost 0 bases, J lost 4 bases, and 8 bases stayed unmatched. CDR3 in amino acids: CASSLGGSGSADTQYF. The CDR3 bases are TGTGCCAGCAGCTTGGGCGGGAGTGGGAGCGCAGATACGCAGTATTTT.

This chain links TRBV2 with TRBJ1-5; 7 bases agree with TRBD1. Germline V gene lookup returns CDR1 SNHLY and CDR2 FYNNEI. This CDR3 is 16 amino acids long. Losses at the gene ends were 6 bases for V and 1 base for J; bases not matched to a gene: 9. CDR3 in amino acids: CASRTTGDGSNQPQHF. The DNA of the CDR3 is TGTGCCAGCAGGACTACAGGGGACGGGAGCAATCAGCCCCAGCATTTT.

V gene TRBV5-1 combines with J gene TRBJ2-5; D might be TRBD1 (5 bases). V lost 0 bases to trimming and J lost 7 bases, with 10 bases between them. The CDR3 spans 13 residues. Germline loops: CDR1 SGHRS, CDR2 YFSETQ. CDR3 DNA: TGCGCCAGCAGCTTGGACCAGGACACGACCCAGTACTTC. Translating it yields CASSLDQDTTQYF. The full variable domain, completed using reference TRBV5-1 and TRBJ2-5, is KAGVTQTPRYLIKTRGQQVTLSCSPISGHRSVSWYQQTPGQGLQFLFEYFSETQRNKGNFPGRFSGRQFSNSRSEMNVSTLELGDSALYLCASSLDQDTTQYFGPGTRLLVL.

V is TRBV30 and J is TRBJ1-1, with D unresolved. The germline CDR1 and CDR2 sequences are GTSNPN and SVGIG (reference sequence). The CDR3 runs 13 residues. With 1 base removed from V and 1 base from J, the gap between germline ends came to 7 bases. The CDR3 DNA sequence: TGTGCCTGGAGTGGACTCGCGAACACTGAAGCTTTCTTT. Protein sequence: CAWSGLANTEAFF.

On this clone: Other DNA sequences in the same sample also yield this CDR3. The J gene is TRBJ1-1, the V gene TRBV30, with D hard to call. This CDR3 spans 13 amino acids. Trimming shortened V by 0 bases and J by 2 bases, and 7 bases separated the two germline ends. Germline CDR1 reads GTSNPN; CDR2 reads SVGIG (reference sequence). The CDR3 loop is CAWSVRGNTEAFF. Here the CDR3 DNA reads TGTGCCTGGAGTGTGCGGGGTAACACTGAAGCTTTCTTT. Full variable domain (outside the CDR3, taken from reference TRBV30 and TRBJ1-1): SQTIHQWPATLVQPVGSPLSLECTVEGTSNPNLYWYRQAAGRGLQLLFYSVGIGQISSEVPQNLSASRPQDRQFILSSKKLLLSDSGFYLCAWSVRGNTEAFFGQGTRLTVV.

CDR3 in amino acids: CASSLVGLAEGYEQYF. The CDR3 nucleotides read TGTGCCAGCAGCTTGGTAGGACTAGCGGAGGGCTACGAGCAGTACTTC. The V gene is TRBV5-6, the J gene TRBJ2-7, with 10 bases matching TRBD2. V was clipped by 0 bases and J by 3 bases; unmatched bases: 6. This CDR3 comprises 16 residues. Per germline, CDR1 SGHDT and CDR2 YYEEEE.

The rearrangement joins TRBV24-1 to TRBJ2-1; tentatively, D is TRBD2 (6 bases). The CDR3 has 14 amino acids. Germline V lookup: CDR1 KGHDR, CDR2 SFDVKD. Trimming stripped 4 bases from V and 0 bases from J, with 6 bases between. CDR3 DNA sequence: TGTGCCACCAGTGAGCGGGGCTCCTACAATGAGCAGTTCTTC. As protein: CATSERGSYNEQFF.

The chain recombines TRBV9 with TRBJ2-7; 9 nucleotides agree with TRBD1. This CDR3 has 16 amino acids. The junction had 15 bases not matched to a gene; V was cut back by 4 bases and J by 7 bases. Germline CDR1 SGDLS, CDR2 YYNGEE. In nucleotides, the CDR3 is TGTGCCAGCAGCTCATACACACAGGGGGCGCTGGGGGAGCAGTACTTC. Residues: CASSSYTQGALGEQYF.

This chain links TRBV25-1 with TRBJ2-5; a weak D match, TRBD1 (5 bases). CDR1 and CDR2 (germline): MGHDK, SYGVNS. This CDR3 comprises 14 residues. Trimming pared 0 bases from V and 5 bases from J, leaving 10 bases between. The CDR3 nucleotides read TGTGCCAGCAGTGAATATAAGGGGTCGGAGACCCAGTACTTC. Its protein product is CASSEYKGSETQYF. The whole variable domain, remainder taken from reference TRBV25-1 and TRBJ2-5, is EADIYQTPRYLVIGTGKKITLECSQTMGHDKMYWYQQDPGMELHLIHYSYGVNSTEKGDLSSESTVSRIRTEHFPLTLESARPSHTSQYLCASSEYKGSETQYFGPGTRLLVL.

V is TRBV19 and J is TRBJ1-5; D is ambiguous. V lost 5 bases and J lost 2, with 10 bases in between. Per the germline V gene, CDR1 is LNHDA and CDR2 is SQIVND (reference sequence). The CDR3 spans 14 residues. The CDR3 spells CASSHREGNQPQHF. The CDR3 coding sequence is TGTGCCAGTAGTCACCGCGAGGGCAATCAGCCCCAGCATTTT.

This chain joins TRBV29-1 and TRBJ2-7; the match to TRBD1 covers 7 bases. The V gene's germline CDR1 is SQVTM and CDR2 ANQGSEA. The CDR3 length is 17 residues. The junction had 20 bases not matched to a gene; V was cut back by 6 bases and J by 3 bases. DNA for the CDR3: TGCAGCGTCCGAATCCGCACAAGACAGGGCTTAAACTACGAGCAGTACTTC. Translated: CSVRIRTRQGLNYEQYF.